The rows below give T cell receptor beta chains drawn from one sample of a study of cytomegalovirus exposure and HLA in healthy donors. Libraries were prepared by immunoSEQ multiplex PCR; TCRdb keeps only in-frame clonotypes and omits some of them. The table records some 150,000 clones, approximately 71% of them present only once. The material sequenced was PBMCs. These receptors were obtained from a man aged 40-50 years in good health and CMV-seronegative. Each CDR3 is given with its conserved first and last residue. D genes are given only for firm matches. The size entry is marked missing in some rows and otherwise reads once, few, many or a size class.

j_call: TRBJ1-3
v_call: TRBV7-2
clone_size: once
d_call: .
cdr3_aa: CASSSLQVLFGNTIYF
cdr3_nt: TGTGCCAGCAGCTCCTTACAGGTGCTCTTTGGAAACACCATATATTTT

j_call: TRBJ1-2
v_call: TRBV6-5
clone_size: .
d_call: .
cdr3_aa: CASTPWAFNYGYTF
cdr3_nt: TGTGCCAGCACCCCATGGGCCTTTAACTATGGCTACACCTTC

j_call: TRBJ1-1
v_call: TRBV28
clone_size: .
d_call: .
cdr3_aa: CASSLPRGEGEAFF
cdr3_nt: TGTGCCAGCAGTTTACCACGAGGGGAGGGTGAAGCTTTCTTT

j_call: TRBJ2-2
v_call: TRBV12-5
clone_size: .
d_call: .
cdr3_aa: CASGLGMAGNQELFF
cdr3_nt: TGTGCTAGTGGTTTGGGGATGGCCGGGAATCAGGAGCTGTTTTTT

j_call: TRBJ2-7
v_call: TRBV18
clone_size: .
d_call: .
cdr3_aa: CASSPDRPSSYEQYF
cdr3_nt: TGTGCCAGCTCGCCCGACAGGCCTAGCTCCTACGAGCAGTACTTC

j_call: TRBJ2-1
v_call: TRBV7-9
clone_size: few
d_call: .
cdr3_aa: CASSPPFRGGNEQFF
cdr3_nt: TGTGCCAGCAGCCCCCCCTTTAGAGGGGGCAATGAGCAGTTCTTC

j_call: TRBJ2-3
v_call: TRBV5-1
clone_size: .
d_call: .
cdr3_aa: CASSLDGTDTQYF
cdr3_nt: TGCGCCAGCAGCTTGGACGGGACAGATACGCAGTATTTT

j_call: TRBJ2-7
v_call: TRBV30
clone_size: .
d_call: .
cdr3_aa: CAWSPRRYDYSYEQYF
cdr3_nt: TGTGCCTGGAGTCCCCGCAGGTATGACTACTCCTACGAGCAGTACTTC

j_call: TRBJ2-1
v_call: TRBV27
clone_size: .
d_call: TRBD1
cdr3_aa: CASSLRQGKVENEQFF
cdr3_nt: TGTGCCAGCAGTCTACGACAGGGGAAGGTTGAAAATGAGCAGTTCTTC

j_call: TRBJ1-1
v_call: TRBV27
clone_size: .
d_call: .
cdr3_aa: CASSLNRNTEAFF
cdr3_nt: TGTGCCAGCAGTTTGAACAGGAACACTGAAGCTTTCTTT

j_call: TRBJ1-1
v_call: TRBV11-2
clone_size: .
d_call: .
cdr3_aa: CASSSETGRRTEAFF
cdr3_nt: TGTGCCAGCAGCTCGGAGACAGGCCGGAGAACTGAAGCTTTCTTT

j_call: TRBJ2-7
v_call: TRBV5-6
clone_size: few
d_call: TRBD2
cdr3_aa: CASTGAGGAYEQYF
cdr3_nt: TGTGCCAGCACCGGAGCGGGGGGGGCCTACGAGCAGTACTTC

j_call: TRBJ2-5
v_call: TRBV7-6
clone_size: .
d_call: TRBD2
cdr3_aa: CASSSLAGGGSSETQYF
cdr3_nt: TGTGCCAGCAGCTCGTTAGCGGGGGGGGGTTCGTCGGAGACCCAGTACTTC

j_call: TRBJ1-2
v_call: TRBV7-2
clone_size: .
d_call: .
cdr3_aa: CASSLGRESNYGYTF
cdr3_nt: TGTGCCAGCAGCTTAGGGCGGGAATCTAACTATGGCTACACCTTC

j_call: TRBJ1-4
v_call: TRBV12-5
clone_size: .
d_call: .
cdr3_aa: CASASPGANEKLFF
cdr3_nt: TGTGCTAGTGCCAGTCCTGGAGCTAATGAAAAACTGTTTTTT

j_call: TRBJ1-6
v_call: TRBV9
clone_size: .
d_call: .
cdr3_aa: CASSVGRDDYNSPLHF
cdr3_nt: TGTGCCAGCAGCGTTGGCAGGGATGACTATAATTCACCCCTCCACTTT

j_call: TRBJ1-1
v_call: TRBV7-9
clone_size: once
d_call: .
cdr3_aa: CASSLPGDTEAFF
cdr3_nt: TGTGCCAGCAGCTTACCGGGGGACACTGAAGCTTTCTTT

j_call: TRBJ2-2
v_call: TRBV29-1
clone_size: .
d_call: TRBD1
cdr3_aa: CSVEWGQSPGELFF
cdr3_nt: TGCAGCGTTGAATGGGGACAGTCCCCCGGGGAGCTGTTTTTT

j_call: TRBJ2-5
v_call: TRBV11-2
clone_size: .
d_call: TRBD2
cdr3_aa: CASSLERLAGGQETQYF
cdr3_nt: TGTGCCAGCAGCTTAGAGCGACTAGCGGGGGGCCAAGAGACCCAGTACTTC

j_call: TRBJ2-7
v_call: TRBV9
clone_size: .
d_call: TRBD1
cdr3_aa: CASSVGQGNSYEQYF
cdr3_nt: TGTGCCAGCAGCGTGGGACAGGGGAACTCCTACGAGCAGTACTTC

j_call: TRBJ1-2
v_call: TRBV5-6
clone_size: .
d_call: .
cdr3_aa: CASSLGRRGYTF
cdr3_nt: TGTGCCAGCAGCTTGGGACGGCGGGGCTACACCTTC

j_call: TRBJ2-2
v_call: TRBV18
clone_size: .
d_call: .
cdr3_aa: CASSSPTASMWELFF
cdr3_nt: TGTGCCAGCTCATCCCCGACAGCATCCATGTGGGAGCTGTTTTTT

j_call: TRBJ2-5
v_call: TRBV7-8
clone_size: .
d_call: TRBD2
cdr3_aa: CASSFGLAGTQETQYF
cdr3_nt: TGTGCCAGCAGCTTTGGACTAGCGGGAACCCAAGAGACCCAGTACTTC

j_call: TRBJ2-1
v_call: TRBV4-2
clone_size: few
d_call: TRBD2
cdr3_aa: CASSSAGGQYEQFF
cdr3_nt: TGTGCCAGCAGCTCTGCGGGGGGGCAGTATGAGCAGTTCTTC

j_call: TRBJ2-7
v_call: TRBV6-5
clone_size: .
d_call: TRBD1
cdr3_aa: CASRWDRGTYEQYF
cdr3_nt: TGTGCCAGCAGGTGGGACAGGGGCACCTACGAGCAGTACTTC

j_call: TRBJ2-3
v_call: TRBV6-1
clone_size: few
d_call: .
cdr3_aa: CASSEAWGADTQYF
cdr3_nt: TGTGCCAGCAGTGAGGCCTGGGGCGCAGATACGCAGTATTTT

j_call: TRBJ2-5
v_call: TRBV9
clone_size: .
d_call: .
cdr3_aa: CASSVSRYQETQYF
cdr3_nt: TGTGCCAGCAGCGTGAGCAGGTACCAAGAGACCCAGTACTTC

j_call: TRBJ2-7
v_call: TRBV10-3
clone_size: .
d_call: TRBD1
cdr3_aa: CAIRGTASYEQYF
cdr3_nt: TGTGCCATCAGAGGGACAGCTTCCTACGAGCAGTACTTC

j_call: TRBJ1-2
v_call: TRBV2
clone_size: .
d_call: TRBD1
cdr3_aa: CASSPDRNYGYTF
cdr3_nt: TGTGCCAGCAGTCCGGACAGGAACTATGGCTACACCTTC

j_call: TRBJ1-1
v_call: TRBV6-1
clone_size: .
d_call: .
cdr3_aa: CASSDGGTEAFF
cdr3_nt: TGTGCCAGCAGTGACGGAGGCACTGAAGCTTTCTTT

j_call: TRBJ1-1
v_call: TRBV21-1
clone_size: .
d_call: .
cdr3_aa: CASRRGQALTNTEAFF
cdr3_nt: TGTGCCAGCAGGAGGGGGCAGGCGCTAACGAACACTGAAGCTTTCTTT

j_call: TRBJ2-3
v_call: TRBV28
clone_size: .
d_call: .
cdr3_aa: CASSSYRVGADTQYF
cdr3_nt: TGTGCCAGTTCCTCCTACAGGGTAGGGGCAGATACGCAGTATTTT

j_call: TRBJ1-4
v_call: TRBV5-1
clone_size: .
d_call: TRBD1
cdr3_aa: CASTTGTGREKLFF
cdr3_nt: TGCGCCAGCACCACCGGGACAGGCAGGGAAAAACTGTTTTTT

j_call: TRBJ2-2
v_call: TRBV27
clone_size: .
d_call: .
cdr3_aa: CASSLSFVKGGRTGELFF
cdr3_nt: TGTGCCAGCAGTTTATCGTTCGTTAAGGGGGGGCGGACCGGGGAGCTGTTTTTT

j_call: TRBJ2-7
v_call: TRBV5-1
clone_size: once
d_call: .
cdr3_aa: CASTPEVRSSYEQYF
cdr3_nt: TGCGCCAGCACTCCCGAGGTTAGGAGCTCCTACGAGCAGTACTTC

j_call: TRBJ2-1
v_call: TRBV2
clone_size: .
d_call: .
cdr3_aa: CASKRSYNEQFF
cdr3_nt: TGTGCCAGCAAGCGCAGCTACAATGAGCAGTTCTTC

j_call: TRBJ2-1
v_call: TRBV19
clone_size: .
d_call: TRBD1
cdr3_aa: CASSTYSGTGLNNEQFF
cdr3_nt: TGTGCCAGTAGTACTTACTCCGGGACAGGGTTAAACAATGAGCAGTTCTTC

j_call: TRBJ2-1
v_call: TRBV29-1
clone_size: few
d_call: .
cdr3_aa: CSVPRDSYNEQFF
cdr3_nt: TGCAGCGTGCCGCGGGACTCCTACAATGAGCAGTTCTTC